This T cell receptor beta chain comes out of a study of blood T cells in healthy people across ages. Investigators took about 9.1 milliliters of peripheral blood from every donor. Trimming removed 0 bases at V and 5 bases at J, with 11 bases between. This CDR3 comprises 14 residues. Germline loops: CDR1 SQVTM, CDR2 ANQGSEA. The authors ran a second PCR of about 7 to 12 cycles using a sample-barcoded 5' primer and a J-beta primer mix. TCRdb reprocessed the 5' RACE reads with MiXCR, giving one entry per CDR3 protein. The table shows nearly 800,000 distinct CDR3 sequences, with just under 25% occurring only once. The sample was also reused in another study, on T cells of mothers and their children. This second study notes: Mothers yielded over 9.5 million CDR3 reads, children about 3.1 million each.

The rearrangement links TRBV29-1 to TRBJ2-1, with D maybe TRBD2 (6 bases). The clonotype was recovered from a boy under 18 in good health. The sample was blood. The CDR3 protein is CSVEDGRENNEQFF. The CDR3 DNA is TGCAGCGTTGAAGACGGCCGGGAGAACAATGAGCAGTTCTTC.